This TCR beta chain emerged from a study of beta chain features in type 1 diabetes. This clone was counted a few times. Reverse transcription of all isolated RNA meant that expressed TCRB transcripts were sequenced. The protocol was immunoSEQ multiplex PCR, while the TCRdb copy is restricted to in-frame clones and leaves out a portion. This sample has 240,000 or so clones, with 25% to 30% found just once. The CDR3 is made up of 16 amino acids. CDR1 is MNHEY and CDR2 is SMNVEV in the germline V gene (reference sequence). Sequenced sample: central memory CD4+ T cells from blood. This clonotype originated in a man aged 30-40 years in good health. V and J are TRBV27 and TRBJ2-5; TRBD2 matches at 12 bases. The closer fit of TRBJ2-7 to the DNA end suggests the J call may be wrong. The CDR3 DNA is TGTGCCAGCAGTCGTGACCAACTAGCGGGGGGCTACGAGCAGTACTTC. Its protein is CASSRDQLAGGYEQYF.